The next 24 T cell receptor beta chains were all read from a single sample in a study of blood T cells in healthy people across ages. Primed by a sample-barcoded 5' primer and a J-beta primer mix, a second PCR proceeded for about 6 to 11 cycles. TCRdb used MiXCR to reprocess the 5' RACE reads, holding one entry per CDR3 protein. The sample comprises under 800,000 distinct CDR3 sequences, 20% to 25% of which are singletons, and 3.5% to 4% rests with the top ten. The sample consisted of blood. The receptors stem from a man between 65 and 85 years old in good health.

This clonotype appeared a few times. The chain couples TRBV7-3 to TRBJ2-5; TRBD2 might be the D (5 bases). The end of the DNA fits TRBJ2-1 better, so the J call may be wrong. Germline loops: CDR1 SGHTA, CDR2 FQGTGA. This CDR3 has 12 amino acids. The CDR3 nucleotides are TGTGCCAGCAGCTTCGATGGCGGGGAGCAGTTCTTC. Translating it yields CASSFDGGEQFF.

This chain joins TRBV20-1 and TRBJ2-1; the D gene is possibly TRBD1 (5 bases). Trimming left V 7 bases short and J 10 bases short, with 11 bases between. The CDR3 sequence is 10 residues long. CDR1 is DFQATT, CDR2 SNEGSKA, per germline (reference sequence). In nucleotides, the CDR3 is TGCAGTGTTAGGGGCAACGAGCAGTTCTTC. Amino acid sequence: CSVRGNEQFF.

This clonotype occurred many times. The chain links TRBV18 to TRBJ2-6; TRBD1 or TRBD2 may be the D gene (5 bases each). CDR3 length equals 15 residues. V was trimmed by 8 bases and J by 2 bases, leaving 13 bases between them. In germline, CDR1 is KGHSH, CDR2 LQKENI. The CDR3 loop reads CASSPGGTGANVLTF. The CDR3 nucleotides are TGTGCCAGCAGCCCTGGGGGTACTGGGGCCAACGTCCTGACTTTC.

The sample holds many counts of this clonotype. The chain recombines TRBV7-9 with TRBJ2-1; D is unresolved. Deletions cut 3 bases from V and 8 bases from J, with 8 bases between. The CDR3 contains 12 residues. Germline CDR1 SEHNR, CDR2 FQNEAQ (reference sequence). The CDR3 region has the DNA TGTGCCAGCAGCTTTGCGGAAGATGAGCAGTTCTTC. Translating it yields CASSFAEDEQFF. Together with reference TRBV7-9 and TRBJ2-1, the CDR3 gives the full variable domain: DTGVSQNPRHKITKRGQNVTFRCDPISEHNRLYWYRQTLGQGPEFLTYFQNEAQLEKSRLLSDRFSAERPKGSFSTLEIQRTEQGDSAMYLCASSFAEDEQFFGPGTRLTVL.

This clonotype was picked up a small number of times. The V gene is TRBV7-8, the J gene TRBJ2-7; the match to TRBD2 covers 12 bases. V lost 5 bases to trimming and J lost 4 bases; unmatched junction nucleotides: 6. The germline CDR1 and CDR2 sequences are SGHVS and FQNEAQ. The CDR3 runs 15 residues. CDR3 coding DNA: TGTGCCAGCAGCCCAAGGACTAGCGGGATATACGAGCAGTACTTC. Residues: CASSPRTSGIYEQYF.

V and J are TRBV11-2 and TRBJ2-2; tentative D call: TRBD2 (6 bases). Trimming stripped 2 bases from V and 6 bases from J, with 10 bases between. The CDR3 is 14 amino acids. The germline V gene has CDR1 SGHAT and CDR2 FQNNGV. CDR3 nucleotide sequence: TGTGCCAGCAGCTTACTAGCGAGCGCCGGGGAGCTGTTTTTT. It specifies CASSLLASAGELFF.

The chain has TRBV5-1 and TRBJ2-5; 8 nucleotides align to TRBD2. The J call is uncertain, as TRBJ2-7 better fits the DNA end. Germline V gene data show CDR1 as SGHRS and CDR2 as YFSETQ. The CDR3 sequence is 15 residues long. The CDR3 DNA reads TGCGCCAGCCGCCTCGGGATAGCGGGACCCTACGAGCAGTACTTC. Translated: CASRLGIAGPYEQYF.

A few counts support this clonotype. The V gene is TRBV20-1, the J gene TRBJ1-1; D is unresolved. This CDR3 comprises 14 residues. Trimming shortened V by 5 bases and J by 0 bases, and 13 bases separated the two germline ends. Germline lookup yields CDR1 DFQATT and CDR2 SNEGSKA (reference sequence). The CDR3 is CSALVRAVNTEAFF. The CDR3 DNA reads TGCAGTGCTCTAGTACGGGCGGTGAACACTGAAGCTTTCTTT.

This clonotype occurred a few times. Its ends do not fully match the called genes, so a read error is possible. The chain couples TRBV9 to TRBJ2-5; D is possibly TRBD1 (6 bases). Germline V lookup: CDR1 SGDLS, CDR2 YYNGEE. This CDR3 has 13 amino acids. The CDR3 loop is CASSVEQGNEQVF. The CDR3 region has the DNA TGTGCCAGCAGCGTAGAGCAGGGGAATGAGCAGGTCTTC.

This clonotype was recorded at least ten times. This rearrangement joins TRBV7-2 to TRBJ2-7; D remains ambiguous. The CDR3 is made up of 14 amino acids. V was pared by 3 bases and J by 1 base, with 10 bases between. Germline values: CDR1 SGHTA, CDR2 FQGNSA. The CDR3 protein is CASSFVKDSYEQYF. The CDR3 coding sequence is TGTGCCAGCAGCTTTGTTAAGGATTCCTACGAGCAGTACTTC.

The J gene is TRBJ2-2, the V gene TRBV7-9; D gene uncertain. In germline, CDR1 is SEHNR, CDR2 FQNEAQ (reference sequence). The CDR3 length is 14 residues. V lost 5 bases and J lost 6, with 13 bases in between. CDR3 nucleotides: TGTGCCAGCAGCCGCGGAGCGAAGGCCGGGGAGCTGTTTTTT. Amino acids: CASSRGAKAGELFF.

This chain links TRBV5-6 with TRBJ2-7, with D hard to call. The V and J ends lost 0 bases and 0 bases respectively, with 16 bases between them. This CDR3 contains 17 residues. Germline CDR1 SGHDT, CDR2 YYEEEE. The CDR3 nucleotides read TGTGCCAGCAGCTTGGGTGATAGAGCGTTTAGCTCCTACGAGCAGTACTTC. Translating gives CASSLGDRAFSSYEQYF.

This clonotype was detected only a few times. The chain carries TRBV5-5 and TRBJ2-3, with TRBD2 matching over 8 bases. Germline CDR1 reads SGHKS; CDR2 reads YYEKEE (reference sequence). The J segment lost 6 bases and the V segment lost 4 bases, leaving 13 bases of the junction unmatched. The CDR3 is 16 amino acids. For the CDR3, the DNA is TGTGCCAGCAGCCCCACCCCAGCGGGAGCGGCGGATACGCAGTATTTT. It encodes CASSPTPAGAADTQYF.

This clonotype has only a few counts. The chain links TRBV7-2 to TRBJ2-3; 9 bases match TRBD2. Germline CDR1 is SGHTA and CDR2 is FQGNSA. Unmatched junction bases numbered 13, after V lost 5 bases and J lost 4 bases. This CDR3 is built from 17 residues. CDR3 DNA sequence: TGTGCCAGCAGCCCCACCCGGACTAGCGCGTACCCAGATACGCAGTATTTT. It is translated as CASSPTRTSAYPDTQYF.

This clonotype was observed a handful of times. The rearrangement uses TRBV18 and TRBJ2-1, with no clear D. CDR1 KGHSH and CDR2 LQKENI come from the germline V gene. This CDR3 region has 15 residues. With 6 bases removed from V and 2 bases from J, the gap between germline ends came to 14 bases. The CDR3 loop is CASSAPGPTYNEQFF. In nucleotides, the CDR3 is TGTGCCAGCTCTGCCCCCGGACCAACCTACAATGAGCAGTTCTTC. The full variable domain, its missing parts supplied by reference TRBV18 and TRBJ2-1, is NAGVMQNPRHLVRRRGQEARLRCSPMKGHSHVYWYRQLPEEGLKFMVYLQKENIIDESGMPKERFSAEFPKEGPSILRIQQVVRGDSAAYFCASSAPGPTYNEQFFGPGTRLTVL.

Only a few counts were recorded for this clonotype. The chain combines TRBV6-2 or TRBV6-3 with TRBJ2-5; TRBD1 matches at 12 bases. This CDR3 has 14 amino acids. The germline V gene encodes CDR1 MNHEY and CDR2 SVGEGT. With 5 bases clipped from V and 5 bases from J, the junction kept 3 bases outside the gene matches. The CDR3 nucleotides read TGTGCCAGCAGTACAGGGACAGGGGGCGAGACCCAGTACTTC. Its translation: CASSTGTGGETQYF.

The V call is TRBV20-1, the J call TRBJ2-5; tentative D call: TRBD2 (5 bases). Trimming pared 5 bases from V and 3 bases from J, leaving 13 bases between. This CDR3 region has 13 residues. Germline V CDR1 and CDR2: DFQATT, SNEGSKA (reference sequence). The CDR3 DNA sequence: TGCAGTGCTCAAACGGGGTCAAAAGAGACCCAGTACTTC. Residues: CSAQTGSKETQYF.

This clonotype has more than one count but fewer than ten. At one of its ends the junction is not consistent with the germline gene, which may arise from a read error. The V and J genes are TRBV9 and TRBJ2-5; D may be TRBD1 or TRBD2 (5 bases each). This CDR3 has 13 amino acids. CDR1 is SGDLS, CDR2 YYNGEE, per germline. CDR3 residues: CASSVGGRGERFF. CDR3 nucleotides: TGTGCCAGCAGCGTCGGAGGCCGAGGGGAGCGGTTCTTC.

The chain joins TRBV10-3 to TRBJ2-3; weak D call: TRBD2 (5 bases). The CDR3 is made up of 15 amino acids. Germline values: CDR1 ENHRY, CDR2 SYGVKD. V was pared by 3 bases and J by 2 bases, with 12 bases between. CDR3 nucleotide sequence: TGTGCCATCAGTGATAAGTATAGCGCCACAGATACGCAGTATTTT. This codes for CAISDKYSATDTQYF.

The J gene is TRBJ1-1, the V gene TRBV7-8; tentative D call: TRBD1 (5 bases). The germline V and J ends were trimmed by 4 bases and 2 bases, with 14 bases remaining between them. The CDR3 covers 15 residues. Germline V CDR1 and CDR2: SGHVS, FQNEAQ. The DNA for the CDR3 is TGTGCCAGCAGCTCGGGGCCTAGGGGAAACACTGAAGCTTTCTTT. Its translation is CASSSGPRGNTEAFF.

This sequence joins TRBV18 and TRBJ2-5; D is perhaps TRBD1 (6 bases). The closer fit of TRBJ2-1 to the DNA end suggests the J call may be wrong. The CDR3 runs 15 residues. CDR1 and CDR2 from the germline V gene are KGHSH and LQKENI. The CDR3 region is CASSPLKQGKDEQFF. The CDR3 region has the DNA TGTGCCAGCTCACCACTCAAACAGGGAAAGGATGAGCAGTTCTTC.

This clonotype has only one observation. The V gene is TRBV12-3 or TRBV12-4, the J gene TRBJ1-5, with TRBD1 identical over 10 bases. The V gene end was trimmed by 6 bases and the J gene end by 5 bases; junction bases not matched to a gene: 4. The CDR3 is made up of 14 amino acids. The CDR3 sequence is CASSWDRGDQPQHF. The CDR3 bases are TGTGCCAGCAGCTGGGACAGGGGCGATCAGCCCCAGCATTTT.

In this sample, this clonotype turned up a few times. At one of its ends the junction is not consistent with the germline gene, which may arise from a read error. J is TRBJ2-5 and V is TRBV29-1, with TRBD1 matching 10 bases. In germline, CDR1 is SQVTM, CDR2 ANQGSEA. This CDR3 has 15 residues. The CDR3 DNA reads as TGCAGCGTCGAAGGACAGGGGGTGTTAGGGGAGACCCAGTACTTC. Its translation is CSVEGQGVLGETQYF.

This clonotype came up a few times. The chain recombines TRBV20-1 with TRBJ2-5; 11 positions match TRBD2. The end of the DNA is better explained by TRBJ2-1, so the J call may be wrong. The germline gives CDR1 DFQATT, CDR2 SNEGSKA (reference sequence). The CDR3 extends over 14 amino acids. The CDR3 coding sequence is TGCAGTGCTAGTCGTAGCGGGAGGGGTGGTGAGCAGTTCTTC. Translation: CSASRSGRGGEQFF.